The 21 T cell receptor beta chains in this list originate from one sample, sequenced in a study of T cells in tuberculosis. Sequencing used immunoSEQ multiplex PCR; TCRdb keeps in-frame clones, though not all of them. This sample has about 54,000 clones, with approximately 85% found just once. Sorting used thawed, overnight-rested PBMC stained with anti-CD3, a viability dye and GMM-loaded CD1B tetramer. The CD1B tetramers carried C32 glucose monomycolate purified from Rhodococcus equi. The sample consisted of CD1b-GMM tetramer-negative cells sorted from PBMCs. Source of these receptors: an adult woman with latent tuberculosis.

V usage is TRBV5-6 and J usage is TRBJ1-1; D call uncertain. This CDR3 comprises 11 residues. Per germline, CDR1 SGHDT and CDR2 YYEEEE. Between the trimmed V and J ends, which lost 3 bases and 7 bases, there was a span of 7 bases. CDR3 sequence (DNA): TGTGCCAGCAGCTACAGCAATGAAGCTTTCTTT. It specifies CASSYSNEAFF.

V usage is TRBV5-8 and J usage is TRBJ1-1; TRBD1 might be the D (6 bases). V was shortened by 4 bases and J by 4 bases, with 14 bases between the two germline ends. Germline V gene lookup returns CDR1 SGHTS and CDR2 YDEGEE. The CDR3 sequence is 14 residues long. Here the CDR3 reads CASSPAGASTEAFF. CDR3 in DNA: TGTGCCAGCAGCCCGGCGGGGGCAAGCACTGAAGCTTTCTTT.

The rearrangement links TRBV7-3 to TRBJ2-1, with D perhaps TRBD2 (6 bases). CDR3 length equals 14 residues. Looked up from germline, CDR1 is SGHTA and CDR2 is FQGTGA. V lost 4 bases and J 7 bases, leaving 14 bases between the germline ends. This chain's CDR3 is CASSSQHAGNEQFF. The DNA of the CDR3 is TGTGCCAGCAGCTCCCAGCACGCGGGGAATGAGCAGTTCTTC.

The rearrangement joins TRBV6-1 to TRBJ1-3; D is undetermined. The germline V and J ends were trimmed by 3 bases and 0 bases, with 15 bases remaining between them. Germline CDR1 MNHNS, CDR2 SASEGT. The CDR3 has 17 amino acids. CDR3 region: CASSDYRMGSSGNTIYF. CDR3 in DNA: TGTGCCAGCAGTGACTACCGGATGGGGAGCTCTGGAAACACCATATATTTT.

The CDR3 sequence is CATSNRDRAGNTIYF. In DNA form, the CDR3 reads TGTGCCACCAGCAACCGAGACAGGGCTGGAAACACCATATATTTT. The chain carries TRBV15 and TRBJ1-3; TRBD1 agrees at 7 bases. The CDR3 is 15 amino acids. The germline V gene encodes CDR1 LNHNV and CDR2 YYDKDF (reference sequence). The J segment lost 2 bases and the V segment lost 4 bases, leaving 5 bases of the junction unmatched.

The genes are TRBV29-1 and TRBJ1-2; possible D gene TRBD1, 5 bases. The V end was cut by 0 bases, the J end by 7 bases, with 15 bases between. The length of the CDR3 is 14 residues. From germline, CDR1 is SQVTM and CDR2 ANQGSEA. The CDR3 nucleotides are TGCAGCGTTGAAGATCGGGGGGGTAGGATTGGCTACACCTTC. This translates into CSVEDRGGRIGYTF.

V is TRBV6-6 and J is TRBJ1-1; D is ambiguous. CDR1 is MNHNY, CDR2 SVGAGI, per germline (reference sequence). The length of the CDR3 is 16 residues. Trimming pared 7 bases from V and 0 bases from J, leaving 18 bases between. The CDR3 bases are TGTGCCAGCATCCGGTTTCCCAAAATTATGAACACTGAAGCTTTCTTT. Translating it yields CASIRFPKIMNTEAFF.

This rearrangement joins TRBV6-5 to TRBJ1-5; D is undetermined. V was cut by 7 bases and J by 6 bases, with 13 bases left in between. Germline lookup yields CDR1 MNHEY and CDR2 SVGAGI. The CDR3 covers 13 residues. The CDR3 sequence: CASTKSRVQPQHF. The CDR3 nucleotides are TGTGCCAGCACCAAATCTAGAGTTCAGCCCCAGCATTTT.

This chain joins TRBV7-2 and TRBJ2-2, with 7 nucleotides matching TRBD2. This CDR3 comprises 15 residues. Germline assignment: CDR1 SGHTA and CDR2 FQGNSA. Germline trimming cut 0 bases from V and 3 bases from J; bases unmatched to any gene: 1. CDR3: CASSLAGGDTGELFF. For the CDR3, the DNA is TGTGCCAGCAGCTTAGCGGGGGGGGACACCGGGGAGCTGTTTTTT. The full variable domain, with the rest looked up from reference TRBV7-2 and TRBJ2-2, is GAGVSQSPSNKVTEKGKDVELRCDPISGHTALYWYRQSLGQGLEFLIYFQGNSAPDKSGLPSDRFSAERTGGSVSTLTIQRTQQEDSAVYLCASSLAGGDTGELFFGEGSRLTVL.

This clone is categorized as medium-sized. J is TRBJ1-4 and V is TRBV10-3; D might be TRBD1 (6 bases). The V gene's germline CDR1 is ENHRY and CDR2 SYGVKD. V lost 9 bases and J lost 0, with 20 bases in between. This CDR3 region has 17 residues. The CDR3 bases are TGTGCCATTCCACAACCGGGACACCTAGCAACTAATGAAAAACTGTTTTTT. Translated: CAIPQPGHLATNEKLFF.

This chain uses TRBV28 with TRBJ1-5; a possible D gene is TRBD1 (5 bases). CDR3 length equals 13 residues. The V gene's germline CDR1 is MDHEN and CDR2 SYDVKM. V shed 6 bases and J shed 6 bases, with 12 bases lying between them. The CDR3 region has the DNA TGTGCCAGCAGCCAGGGTTTAGGTCAGCCCCAGCATTTT. The encoded protein is CASSQGLGQPQHF. The full variable domain, completed using reference TRBV28 and TRBJ1-5, is DVKVTQSSRYLVKRTGEKVFLECVQDMDHENMFWYRQDPGLGLRLIYFSYDVKMKEKGDIPEGYSVSREKKERFSLILESASTNQTSMYLCASSQGLGQPQHFGDGTRLSIL.

This sequence joins TRBV6-6 and TRBJ2-5; D might be TRBD2 (7 bases). Trimming removed 2 bases at V and 5 bases at J, with 12 bases between. The CDR3 contains 14 residues. Germline CDR1 and CDR2: MNHNY and SVGAGI (reference sequence). The DNA for the CDR3 is TGTGCCAGCAGTTACGCGGGGGCGGTGGAGACCCAGTACTTC. It is translated as CASSYAGAVETQYF.

This chain links TRBV5-1 with TRBJ1-4; 10 positions match TRBD1. V lost 4 bases, J lost 10 bases, and 10 bases stayed unmatched. Germline V gene lookup returns CDR1 SGHRS and CDR2 YFSETQ. The CDR3 consists of 15 residues. CDR3 loop: CASSRWTGGVSKLFF. In DNA form, the CDR3 reads TGCGCCAGCAGCAGGTGGACAGGGGGAGTCTCAAAACTGTTTTTT.

This chain uses TRBV12-5 with TRBJ1-2; D unclear. Per the germline V gene, CDR1 is LGHNT and CDR2 is FRNRAP. CDR3 size: 14 residues. V was clipped by 1 base and J by 8 bases, with 14 bases between them. The CDR3 DNA reads TGTGCTAGTGGTTTGGACCAGGACGCGGGGGGCTACACCTTC. Protein product: CASGLDQDAGGYTF.

This chain joins TRBV11-3 and TRBJ2-7, with D possibly matching TRBD2 (5 bases). The CDR3 extends over 16 amino acids. Germline assignment: CDR1 SGHNT and CDR2 YENEEA. Between the trimmed V and J ends, which lost 5 bases and 3 bases, there was a span of 20 bases. As DNA, the CDR3 is TGTGCCAGCAGCCCTTACGACGGCCCACGGGACTACGAGCAGTACTTC. As protein: CASSPYDGPRDYEQYF.

The CDR3 nucleotides read TGTGCCAGCAGCCCAAAACAGGGGACGAACACTGAAGCTTTCTTT. Protein: CASSPKQGTNTEAFF. The rearrangement uses TRBV7-8 and TRBJ1-1, with 7 bases matching TRBD1. CDR1 and CDR2 (germline): SGHVS, FQNEAQ. The V gene end was trimmed by 5 bases and the J gene end by 1 base; junction bases not matched to a gene: 7. This CDR3 contains 15 residues.

This chain links TRBV4-3 with TRBJ2-2, with D unresolved. Germline values: CDR1 LGHNA, CDR2 YSLEER. The CDR3 sequence is 15 residues long. Trimming stripped 0 bases from V and 6 bases from J, with 11 bases between. The CDR3 here is CASSQEQSYPGELFF. DNA of the CDR3: TGCGCCAGCAGCCAAGAACAGTCTTATCCCGGGGAGCTGTTTTTT.

CDR3 in DNA: TGTGCCACCAGCTTAGCGCGAGGTACCGGGGAGCTGTTTTTT. Residues: CATSLARGTGELFF. The chain carries TRBV15 and TRBJ2-2; possibly TRBD2 for D (5 bases). V was cut by 5 bases and J by 5 bases, with 12 bases left in between. This CDR3 region has 14 residues. The germline V gene has CDR1 LNHNV and CDR2 YYDKDF (reference sequence). The variable domain in full, with the rest retrieved from reference TRBV15 and TRBJ2-2, is DAMVIQNPRYQVTQFGKPVTLSCSQTLNHNVMYWYQQKSSQAPKLLFHYYDKDFNNEADTPDNFQSRRPNTSFCFLDIRSPGLGDTAMYLCATSLARGTGELFFGEGSRLTVL.

The chain combines TRBV6-1 with TRBJ1-5; the match to TRBD1 covers 10 bases. Germline V CDR1 and CDR2: MNHNS, SASEGT. This CDR3 has 19 amino acids. V shed 4 bases and J 0 bases; nucleotides not matched to a gene: 12. The CDR3 nucleotides are TGTGCCAGCAGTGGCACTTCCGGGACAGGGGATAATAGCAATCAGCCCCAGCATTTT. This encodes CASSGTSGTGDNSNQPQHF.

V usage is TRBV18 and J usage is TRBJ2-6, with 7 bases fitting TRBD1. Germline CDR1 KGHSH, CDR2 LQKENI. With V trimmed by 5 bases and J by 2 bases, 6 bases remained unmatched. The CDR3 totals 16 residues. CDR3 coding DNA: TGTGCCAGCTCAAGAAACAGGGGCGCTGGGGCCAACGTCCTGACTTTC. It is translated as CASSRNRGAGANVLTF.

There are a few counts of this clone. In DNA, the CDR3 is TGTGCCAGCAGTTACTCGATGGGGGGGCGCGTTGAGCAGTTCTTC. It yields the protein CASSYSMGGRVEQFF. The gene calls are TRBV6-5 and TRBJ2-1, with D perhaps TRBD2 (7 bases). V shed 0 bases and J shed 9 bases, with 15 bases lying between them. This CDR3 spans 15 amino acids. Germline assignment: CDR1 MNHEY and CDR2 SVGAGI.